The 15 T cell receptor beta chains in this list originate from one sample, sequenced in a study of cytomegalovirus exposure and HLA in healthy donors (dated by TCRdb to 2016 to 2017). The library was generated by the immunoSEQ multiplex PCR assay. For the multiplex PCR, a mixture combining 60 forward primers for TCR Vbeta segments and 13 reverse primers for TCR Jbeta segments was used. TCRdb retrieved this table from immuneACCESS and kept in-frame rearrangements only. Not all clones are present; in checked studies, unresolved V genes account for under half, and no reason is known for the remainder. For this sample the table gives 90,000 to 140,000 clones, of which roughly 76% were detected only once. About 6.9% of the sample lies in the top ten. The material sequenced was PBMCs. The receptor source for this set is a man aged 25 to 45 in good health and CMV-seropositive.

The chain has TRBV9 and TRBJ2-7; the D gene is possibly TRBD1 (6 bases). Germline values: CDR1 SGDLS, CDR2 YYNGEE. Trimming cost V 4 bases and J 3 bases, with 17 bases left between them. CDR3 length: 15 amino acids. CDR3 DNA: TGTGCCAGCAGCCCCCGTGAGGACAGTAACTACGAGCAGTACTTC. This translates into CASSPREDSNYEQYF.

This clone occurred once. The gene calls are TRBV5-6 and TRBJ1-6, with D maybe TRBD1 (5 bases). The CDR3 consists of 15 residues. Per the germline V gene, CDR1 is SGHDT and CDR2 is YYEEEE. The V end was cut by 0 bases, the J end by 7 bases, with 11 bases between. In nucleotides, the CDR3 is TGTGCCAGCAGCTTGGATTTAGGGGCCAATTCACCCCTCCACTTT. Its protein is CASSLDLGANSPLHF.

The V gene is TRBV12-5, the J gene TRBJ2-3; 8 bases map to TRBD1. The CDR3 totals 16 residues. The germline gives CDR1 LGHNT, CDR2 FRNRAP. Trimming removed 3 bases from V and 6 bases from J; junction bases left unmatched: 11. CDR3 nucleotides: TGTGCTAGTGGTTTCGGACAGGGCAACTTCGTGGATACGCAGTATTTT. It translates to CASGFGQGNFVDTQYF.

The gene calls are TRBV14 and TRBJ1-2; a weak D match, TRBD1 (5 bases). CDR1 is SGHDN and CDR2 is FVKESK in the germline V gene. The germline V and J ends were trimmed by 0 bases and 5 bases, with 7 bases remaining between them. The CDR3 totals 13 residues. The CDR3 sequence: CASSQETVYGYTF. The CDR3 DNA follows: TGTGCCAGCAGCCAAGAGACAGTATATGGCTACACCTTC.

This chain uses TRBV7-6 with TRBJ2-5, with TRBD1 matching 7 bases. Losses at the gene ends were 1 base for V and 7 bases for J; bases not matched to a gene: 9. The CDR3 is 15 amino acids. The germline CDR1 and CDR2 sequences are SGHVS and FNYEAQ. The CDR3 spells CASSLGAGGVGTQYF. CDR3 nucleotides: TGTGCCAGCAGCTTAGGCGCAGGGGGAGTCGGGACCCAGTACTTC.

As concerns this clone: At one end, the junction sequence differs from germline, possibly due to a read error. The rearrangement uses TRBV7-9 and TRBJ2-1; D call uncertain. CDR3 length: 16 residues. Germline assignment: CDR1 SEHNR and CDR2 FQNEAQ (reference sequence). The CDR3 loop is CASSFSTRPPYDEQFF. In nucleotides, the CDR3 is TGTGCCAGCAGCTTTTCGACTCGTCCCCCCTACGATGAGCAGTTCTTC.

V usage is TRBV6-4 and J usage is TRBJ2-1; D is perhaps TRBD1 (5 bases). The CDR3 extends over 12 amino acids. Trimming took off 3 bases at V and 12 bases at J, with 12 bases between the two ends. Germline V gives CDR1 MRHNA, CDR2 SNTAGT. CDR3 DNA: TGTGCCAGCAGTGAGGTAACAGGTCGGCAGTTCTTC. Its translation is CASSEVTGRQFF.

The V call is TRBV10-3, the J call TRBJ1-1; possibly TRBD1 for D (5 bases). CDR1 ENHRY and CDR2 SYGVKD come from the germline V gene. The CDR3 loop spans 14 amino acids. V was trimmed by 7 bases and J by 0 bases, leaving 12 bases between them. CDR3 in amino acids: CAITGDSMNTEAFF. The CDR3 nucleotides are TGTGCCATCACCGGCGACAGCATGAACACTGAAGCTTTCTTT.

The CDR3 spells CASSYSDPGSKGEQFF. The CDR3 nucleotides read TGTGCCAGCAGTTACTCCGATCCAGGGTCAAAGGGTGAGCAGTTCTTC. The chain employs TRBV6-6 and TRBJ2-1, with D maybe TRBD1 (5 bases). Trimming took off 0 bases at V and 9 bases at J, with 18 bases between the two ends. The germline V gene encodes CDR1 MNHNY and CDR2 SVGAGI (reference sequence). The CDR3 spans 16 residues.

This clone was picked up a small number of times. The chain employs TRBV4-3 and TRBJ1-1; D is ambiguous. This CDR3 spans 16 amino acids. Trimming removed 0 bases from V and 4 bases from J, with 15 bases in between. Germline CDR1 is LGHNA and CDR2 is YSLEER. CDR3 sequence (DNA): TGCGCCAGCAGCCAAGATCTCCGGGAGATAGGCACTGAAGCTTTCTTT. It translates to CASSQDLREIGTEAFF.

The chain employs TRBV23-1 and TRBJ2-7; D unresolved. TRBV23-1 is assigned to the ORF class and has an uncertain function. V was trimmed by 9 bases and J by 3 bases, leaving 3 bases between them. The CDR3 covers 9 residues. In nucleotides, the CDR3 is TGCGCCAGGCGCTACGAGCAGTACTTC. The encoded protein is CARRYEQYF.

The chain links TRBV5-8 to TRBJ2-2; the D is unclear. This CDR3 comprises 15 residues. The V end was cut by 0 bases, the J end by 6 bases, with 12 bases between. The germline gives CDR1 SGHTS, CDR2 YDEGEE. For the CDR3, the DNA is TGTGCCAGCAGCTTGGGTGGCCGTTTACCCGGGGAGCTGTTTTTT. Translation: CASSLGGRLPGELFF.

The V and J genes are TRBV2 and TRBJ2-7; TRBD1 agrees at 7 bases. Unmatched junction bases numbered 11, after V lost 1 base and J lost 5 bases. CDR1 is SNHLY and CDR2 is FYNNEI in the germline V gene. There are 16 residues in the CDR3. The DNA for the CDR3 is TGTGCCAGCAGTGAAGACCGGGACAGCGCTATCCACGAGCAGTACTTC. It codes for CASSEDRDSAIHEQYF.

The V gene is TRBV5-1, the J gene TRBJ2-1; tentatively, D is TRBD2 (6 bases). Per the germline V gene, CDR1 is SGHRS and CDR2 is YFSETQ. CDR3 length: 15 residues. V was pared by 4 bases and J by 5 bases, with 16 bases between. The CDR3 is CASSPLEGGDNEQFF. The CDR3 DNA sequence: TGCGCCAGCAGCCCCCTCGAGGGAGGAGACAATGAGCAGTTCTTC.

The chain uses TRBV4-1 and TRBJ2-3; D remains ambiguous. Germline-derived CDR1 and CDR2 are MGHRA and YSYEKL. V shed 2 bases and J shed 2 bases, with 5 bases lying between them. This CDR3 is 13 amino acids long. CDR3 nucleotide sequence: TGCGCCAGCAGCCAATCGGTCACAGATACGCAGTATTTT. Protein: CASSQSVTDTQYF.